This TCR beta chain is drawn from a study of blood T cell repertoires in COVID-19. Study summary: Acute-phase and convalescent COVID-19 samples originated in the United States, Italy and Spain. T cells, B-cell-depleted T cells, or PBMCs provided the cDNA or gDNA that served as material.

As handled by the study authors: Estimates of nucleated cell counts were drawn from the amplification of reference gene primers. Assay: immunoSEQ multiplex PCR; the TCRdb copy retains only in-frame clones and omits some. That table is the source of V, J and clone size, and D and trimming were worked out from the DNA. This sample has fewer than 300,000 clones, with approximately 85% found just once. This CDR3 spans 14 amino acids. Germline V lookup: CDR1 SGHDN, CDR2 FVKESK. V lost 6 bases, J lost 8 bases, and 18 bases lay in between. The J gene is TRBJ2-3, the V gene TRBV14, with D perhaps matching TRBD1 (6 bases). Input material: peripheral blood. This sequence originates from a human donor in a cohort sampled during active COVID-19. As DNA, the CDR3 is TGTGCCAGCAGTGGCTTTACAACAGGGAGTACGCAGTATTTT. It encodes CASSGFTTGSTQYF.